This TCR beta chain derives from a study of regulatory dendritic cells for organ transplantation (dated by TCRdb to between 2016 and 2019). For the wider study: To make regulatory dendritic cells, monocytes were cultured with vitamin D3 on days 0 and 4, plus IL-10 on day 4. On day 6, LPS was added to the DC cultures to test how the DCs responded to a strong maturation-inducing agent. Before and after allostimulation with regulatory or mature dendritic cells, TCRbeta repertoires were sequenced from sorted naive and memory CD4+ and CD8+ T cells.

This clone was recorded only once. Its antigen is still unknown. There are no base qualities to consult, and no much larger clone falls within one base. In the same sample, other DNA sequences code for this CDR3. Sorted T cell subsets were CFSE-labeled and co-cultured for 4 to 5 days with allogeneic regulatory or mature dendritic cells at a 1:10 DC:T ratio. FACS was used to sort CD4+ or CD8+ cells into naive T cells, defined as CD45RA+, and memory T cells, defined as CD45RO+. T cells for TCR sequencing came from two healthy control subjects. The Qiagen DNeasy Blood & Tissue Kit was used to extract genomic DNA. TCRbeta CDR3 regions were amplified by multiplexed two-step PCR using Vbeta-specific forward primers and Jbeta-specific reverse primers. Through the immunoSEQ service, TCRbeta libraries were sequenced on an Illumina instrument. In the source study's methods: IMGT annotation was used to assign V, D and J genes, and synthetic CDR3 analogues were used to correct the counts for multiplex PCR bias. The immunoSEQ Analyzer calculated repertoire clonality as one minus the normalized Shannon entropy. Clonal expansion was defined by Fisher's exact test with Benjamini-Hochberg false discovery rate control, using two-tailed P<0.01. What TCRdb holds here is the immuneACCESS table cut down to in-frame rearrangements. Part of the clones is not present; checked against another copy, under half of the missing clones reflect an unresolved V gene, and the others are unexplained. V and J calls and clone size are given by that table; D and trimming were obtained from the DNA. The sample includes nearly 5,500 clones, with about four fifths observed a single time. The ten largest account for 19% of the sample.

The V end loses 2 bases and the J end loses 3 bases, and a stretch of 5 bases separates them. CDR1 KGHSH and CDR2 LQKENI are derived from the germline V gene. The CDR3 starts with the cysteine, ends with the phenylalanine, and has 13 residues. Of the read, only the CDR3 DNA is kept; its 39 bases are in frame from base 1. The investigation overall reported the following: Sequencing was done in only a couple of subjects, and the authors reported considerable heterogeneity between individuals in the alloreactive memory CD8+ T cell pool. Of the resting subsets, memory CD8+ T cells had the largest number of alloreactive TCR clonotypes. In both subjects, allostimulation led to expansion of memory CD8+ clones, although regulatory dendritic cells appeared to cause more limited expansion than mature dendritic cells did. Highly diverse repertoires were observed in naive CD4+ and CD8+ T cells, whereas lower diversity was observed in memory cells, and the most oligoclonal repertoires were found in memory CD8+ cells.

The chain is made from TRBV18 and TRBJ2-1; the D call is tentative, TRBD1 or TRBD2, as each matches 5 bases. Sequences were obtained from memory CD8+ T cells from blood cultured with regulatory dendritic cells. What this sample's cell subset or site label stands for: CD45RO+ memory T cells. This TCR derives from a human donor in good health. The CDR3 reads as follows: CASSPGGYNEQFF. The nucleotide sequence reads TGTGCCAGCTCACCAGGGGGCTACAATGAGCAGTTCTTC. The variable domain in full, with residues beyond the CDR3 obtained from the reference TRBV18 and TRBJ2-1 genes, is NAGVMQNPRHLVRRRGQEARLRCSPMKGHSHVYWYRQLPEEGLKFMVYLQKENIIDESGMPKERFSAEFPKEGPSILRIQQVVRGDSAAYFCASSPGGYNEQFFGPGTRLTVL.